The rows below give T cell receptor beta chains drawn from one sample of a study of T-cell memory formation after mild COVID-19. MiXCR was run by TCRdb on the 5' RACE reads, yielding one entry per CDR3 protein. The sample records 95,000 to 120,000 distinct CDR3 sequences, about 20% being singletons. Sequencing was carried out using PBMCs or a T cell subset sorted from them (not recorded which). The receptors were gathered from a man aged 18 to 30 who had mild COVID-19 (a few samples of this study predate the infection). Cell type and time point are not known. The CDR3 runs from the conserved cysteine through the conserved F or W. The order of the fields is D gene, V gene, clone size, J gene, CDR3 DNA, CDR3 protein. The D gene is left open where the match is weak. Clone size is shown for a subset of rows, as once, few, many or a class of expanded clone.

>-|TRBV12-3/TRBV12-4|-|TRBJ2-2
TGTGCCAGCAGTTTTACAATCGGGGAGCTGTTTTTT
CASSFTIGELFF
>-|TRBV7-9|many|TRBJ2-5
TGTGCCAGCAGCCCCCGGGACATAGAGACCCAGTACTTC
CASSPRDIETQYF
>-|TRBV6-2/TRBV6-3|few|TRBJ1-1
TGTGCCAGCAGTTACAGCCGGGGTTTGAACACTGAAGCTTTCTTT
CASSYSRGLNTEAFF
>-|TRBV7-9|-|TRBJ2-7
TGTGCCAGCAGCTTAATCGTGGTTAGGACGCCTGGCGAGCAGTACTTC
CASSLIVVRTPGEQYF
>TRBD2|TRBV27|-|TRBJ2-1
TGTGCCAGCAGTTTATTTCCTAGCGGGGGGGCAGACAATGAGCAGTTCTTC
CASSLFPSGGADNEQFF
>-|TRBV25-1|-|TRBJ1-1
TGTGCCAGCAGTGATCCGGGAAAAAGAGAAGCTTTCTTT
CASSDPGKREAFF
>-|TRBV30|-|TRBJ2-6
TGTGCCTGGAGTGCGACTGGGGCCAACGTCCTGACTTTC
CAWSATGANVLTF
>TRBD1|TRBV23-1|few|TRBJ2-5
TGCGCCCACGTACTCAAACTGGACAGGGGGGGTGCGGAGACCCAGTACTTC
CAHVLKLDRGGAETQYF
>-|TRBV29-1|-|TRBJ1-1
TGCAGCGTTGCTTTGAACACTGAAGCTTTCTTT
CSVALNTEAFF
>-|TRBV12-3/TRBV12-4|-|TRBJ1-5
TGTGCCAGCGGGGAGGGACTCAATCAGCCCCAGCATTTT
CASGEGLNQPQHF
>-|TRBV19|few|TRBJ1-2
TGTGCCACCTCACCCGGCCCAGGGGCTAACTATGGCTACACCTTC
CATSPGPGANYGYTF
>-|TRBV7-6|few|TRBJ2-1
TGTGCCAGCAGGCACGCGGGCCCGGAGGGTATGTTCTTC
CASRHAGPEGMFF
>-|TRBV7-9|-|TRBJ1-1
TGTGCCAGCACCTTGGGAGGGGCGGGTACTGAAGCTTTCTTT
CASTLGGAGTEAFF
>-|TRBV20-1|-|TRBJ2-1
TGCAGTGCTAGAACGGGGATACGCATTGACAATGAGCAGTTCTTC
CSARTGIRIDNEQFF
>TRBD2|TRBV13|-|TRBJ2-5
TGTGCCAGCAGCGACTTAGCGGGGCCTACTCAAGAGACCCAGTACTTC
CASSDLAGPTQETQYF
>-|TRBV11-2|-|TRBJ2-1
TGTGCCAGCAGCTTAGTACTCGCGCCTGAGCAGTTCTTC
CASSLVLAPEQFF
>-|TRBV24-1|-|TRBJ2-2
TGTGCCACCAGTGACCTCAGGTCCACCGGGGAGCTGTTTTTT
CATSDLRSTGELFF
>-|TRBV5-1|few|TRBJ1-2
TGCGCCAGCAGCTTGGGCCAAGGAGGGGAAGGCTACACCTTC
CASSLGQGGEGYTF
>-|TRBV5-1|-|TRBJ2-1
TGCGCCAGCAGCTTGGAAACGGGGGATGAGCAGTTCTTC
CASSLETGDEQFF
>-|TRBV27|-|TRBJ2-3
TGTGCCAGCAGTCCGCTCACTAGGACTAGCACAGATACGCAGTATTTT
CASSPLTRTSTDTQYF
>TRBD1|TRBV6-5|-|TRBJ2-3
TGTGCCAGCAGTACCAGGGGGTATTTAACAGATACGCAGTATTTT
CASSTRGYLTDTQYF
>-|TRBV5-1|-|TRBJ2-1
TGCGCCAGCAGCTTGGAACCGGGTTTGGGACTTGGTGAGCAGTTCTTC
CASSLEPGLGLGEQFF
>-|TRBV29-1|-|TRBJ2-3
TGCAGCGTTGAGGGATCGACGCCCCAATCAGATACGCAGTATTTT
CSVEGSTPQSDTQYF
>-|TRBV23-1|-|TRBJ2-1
TGCGCCAGCTTCGGGTGGGTGGGCCCATCTGAGCAGTTCTTC
CASFGWVGPSEQFF
>-|TRBV12-3/TRBV12-4|few|TRBJ2-2
TGTGCCAGCACCACTCCTGACGGACGCAACACCGGGGAGCTGTTTTTT
CASTTPDGRNTGELFF
>-|TRBV28|-|TRBJ1-1
TGTGCCAGCAGTCAAGGGGCGGGAGAGGCTTTCTTT
CASSQGAGEAFF
>-|TRBV27|-|TRBJ2-3
TGTGCCAGCAGTTTATCTGGGTTGGCAGTAAGCACAGATACGCAGTATTTT
CASSLSGLAVSTDTQYF
>-|TRBV12-3/TRBV12-4|-|TRBJ2-3
TGTGCCAGCGGAAGGGGGGGGGCCACTTTGGATACGCAGTATTTT
CASGRGGATLDTQYF
>-|TRBV6-2/TRBV6-3|-|TRBJ2-2
TGTGCCAGCAATGTCGACAGCCCTCTGAACACCGGGGAGCTGTTTTTT
CASNVDSPLNTGELFF
>TRBD1|TRBV13|-|TRBJ2-1
TGTGCCAGCAGCTTAGGACAGGGGGGATACAATGAGCAGTTCTTC
CASSLGQGGYNEQFF
>TRBD2|TRBV7-6|many|TRBJ2-1
TGTGCCAGCAGCTTAGCGGCTAGCGGGGCGTCTGATGAGCAGTTCTTC
CASSLAASGASDEQFF
>-|TRBV7-9|-|TRBJ2-4
TGTGCCAGCAGCCATAGGGACGGAAAAAACATTCAGTACTTC
CASSHRDGKNIQYF